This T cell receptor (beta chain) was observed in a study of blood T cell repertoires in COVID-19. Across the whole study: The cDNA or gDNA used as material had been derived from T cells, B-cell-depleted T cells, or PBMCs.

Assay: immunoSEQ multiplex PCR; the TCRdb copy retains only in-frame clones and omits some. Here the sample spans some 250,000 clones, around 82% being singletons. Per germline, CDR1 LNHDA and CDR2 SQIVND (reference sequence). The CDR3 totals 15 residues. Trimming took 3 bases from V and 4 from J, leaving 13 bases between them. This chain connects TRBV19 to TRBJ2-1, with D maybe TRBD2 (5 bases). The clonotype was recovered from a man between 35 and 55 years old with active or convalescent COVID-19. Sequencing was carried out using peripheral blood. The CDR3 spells CASSIGGRQYNEQFF. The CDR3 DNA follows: TGTGCCAGTAGTATTGGAGGTCGGCAGTACAATGAGCAGTTCTTC.